These 24 T cell receptor beta chains were all obtained from the same sample, sequenced in a study of blood T cell repertoires in COVID-19. Measured with immunoSEQ multiplex PCR; TCRdb has only the in-frame clones, and not every one. The sample lists around 300,000 clones, 88% occurring once. The sequenced sample consisted of PBMCs or T cells enriched from blood (not recorded which). These receptors were taken from a woman aged 45-65 years who had recovered from COVID-19.

The chain recombines TRBV5-4 with TRBJ2-7; 8 bases align to TRBD1. Trimming at V came to 3 bases and at J to 2 bases, leaving 7 bases not matched to a gene. CDR1 and CDR2 from the germline V gene are SGHNT and YYREEE (reference sequence). This CDR3 is built from 15 residues. The CDR3 loop is CASSSGQGAAYEQYF. The CDR3 coding sequence is TGTGCCAGCAGCTCAGGGCAGGGGGCTGCCTACGAGCAGTACTTC. Filled out from reference TRBV5-4 and TRBJ2-7, the complete variable domain reads ETGVTQSPTHLIKTRGQQVTLRCSSQSGHNTVSWYQQALGQGPQFIFQYYREEENGRGNFPPRFSGLQFPNYSSELNVNALELDDSALYLCASSSGQGAAYEQYFGPGTRLTVT.

This chain joins TRBV4-3 and TRBJ1-4; 10 nucleotides line up with TRBD1. The CDR3 runs 16 residues. Germline V lookup: CDR1 LGHNA, CDR2 YSLEER. The trim removed 0 bases at V and 5 bases at J, leaving 3 bases unmatched. The chain's CDR3 is CASSQEGTGENEKLFF. For the CDR3, the DNA is TGCGCCAGCAGCCAAGAGGGGACAGGGGAAAATGAAAAACTGTTTTTT.

This rearrangement joins TRBV10-3 to TRBJ2-3; D is possibly TRBD2 (6 bases). The CDR3 is 14 amino acids. V shed 2 bases and J shed 1 base, with 7 bases lying between them. Germline V CDR1 and CDR2: ENHRY, SYGVKD. The CDR3 is CAISEPGGTDTQYF. The CDR3 DNA reads TGTGCCATCAGTGAGCCGGGGGGCACAGATACGCAGTATTTT.

This chain uses TRBV6-1 with TRBJ1-1, with TRBD1 identical over 7 bases. The ends lost 4 bases at V and 0 bases at J; junction bases unmatched: 8. This CDR3 comprises 16 residues. Germline CDR1 is MNHNS and CDR2 is SASEGT. CDR3 DNA sequence: TGTGCCAGCAGTGTCCGGGACAGACTAATGAACACTGAAGCTTTCTTT. This sequence encodes CASSVRDRLMNTEAFF.

This chain joins TRBV5-1 and TRBJ1-6, with D possibly TRBD1 on 6 matching bases. Germline V CDR1 and CDR2: SGHRS, YFSETQ. There are 16 residues in the CDR3. Trimming pared 0 bases from V and 4 bases from J, leaving 11 bases between. CDR3 in DNA: TGCGCCAGCAGCTTGGCTGGACAGCGATATAATTCACCCCTCCACTTT. It codes for CASSLAGQRYNSPLHF.

This CDR3 is CASSPKSGRSQGERDEQYF. DNA for the CDR3: TGTGCCAGCTCACCAAAATCGGGTCGGAGCCAGGGGGAAAGGGACGAGCAGTACTTC. This chain links TRBV18 with TRBJ2-7; 7 nucleotides match TRBD1. The V gene's germline CDR1 is KGHSH and CDR2 LQKENI. J gave up 5 bases and V 2 bases, and 21 bases lay outside the gene matches. This CDR3 contains 19 residues. The variable domain in full, completed from reference TRBV18 and TRBJ2-7, reads NAGVMQNPRHLVRRRGQEARLRCSPMKGHSHVYWYRQLPEEGLKFMVYLQKENIIDESGMPKERFSAEFPKEGPSILRIQQVVRGDSAAYFCASSPKSGRSQGERDEQYFGPGTRLTVT.

V usage is TRBV7-2 and J usage is TRBJ2-1; no clear D gene. The CDR3 length is 14 residues. The germline V gene encodes CDR1 SGHTA and CDR2 FQGNSA. V was clipped by 4 bases and J by 4 bases, with 11 bases between them. CDR3 coding DNA: TGTGCCAGCAGCTCCAGTGGGCAGTACAATGAGCAGTTCTTC. Translated, it gives CASSSSGQYNEQFF.

J is TRBJ2-3 and V is TRBV19; 8 positions agree with TRBD1. The CDR3 has 16 amino acids. CDR1 and CDR2 (germline): LNHDA, SQIVND (reference sequence). The V and J ends lost 5 bases and 0 bases, in that order; junction bases with no gene match: 7. CDR3: CASSPGQALSTDTQYF. In nucleotides, the CDR3 is TGTGCCAGTAGTCCGGGACAGGCGTTAAGCACAGATACGCAGTATTTT.

This chain connects TRBV29-1 to TRBJ1-3, with D perhaps TRBD1 (5 bases). Trimming shortened V by 7 bases and J by 0 bases, and 10 bases separated the two germline ends. The CDR3 has 13 residues. The V gene's germline CDR1 is SQVTM and CDR2 ANQGSEA. CDR3 nucleotides: TGCAGCGCTTGGGGGGACTCTGGAAACACCATATATTTT. Amino acids: CSAWGDSGNTIYF.

The CDR3: CASSAGIEAFF. CDR3 sequence (DNA): TGCGCCAGCAGCGCGGGAATTGAAGCTTTCTTT. This chain uses TRBV5-1 with TRBJ1-1; D not resolved. The V end lost 4 bases, the J end lost 7 bases, and 8 bases lay between the germline ends. The CDR3 spans 11 residues. Looked up from germline, CDR1 is SGHRS and CDR2 is YFSETQ.

This rearrangement joins TRBV4-3 to TRBJ2-7, with 7 positions matching TRBD1. V lost 4 bases to trimming and J lost 3 bases; unmatched junction nucleotides: 9. Germline V gene lookup returns CDR1 LGHNA and CDR2 YSLEER. The CDR3 is made up of 15 amino acids. CDR3 amino acids: CASSLGTAAFYEQYF. The CDR3 DNA reads TGCGCCAGCAGCCTCGGGACAGCCGCTTTCTACGAGCAGTACTTC.

The CDR3 reads CASSTERRAGYGYEQYF. The DNA of the CDR3 is TGTGCCAGCAGTACAGAGCGACGGGCGGGATACGGGTACGAGCAGTACTTC. This chain uses TRBV6-2 or TRBV6-3 with TRBJ2-7; possible D gene TRBD2, 6 bases. V lost 5 bases, J lost 4 bases, and 24 bases lay in between. Per the germline V gene, CDR1 is MNHEY and CDR2 is SVGEGT. The CDR3 has 17 residues.

This clone was seen a few times. This sequence joins TRBV28 and TRBJ1-1; 9 nucleotides match TRBD1. The CDR3 contains 17 residues. CDR1 is MDHEN and CDR2 is SYDVKM in the germline V gene. V lost 4 bases to trimming and J lost 5 bases; unmatched junction nucleotides: 14. The CDR3: CASSYRQGGDIGTEAFF. Written as DNA, the CDR3 is TGTGCCAGCAGTTACAGACAGGGGGGGGATATAGGGACTGAAGCTTTCTTT.

The J gene is TRBJ1-2, the V gene TRBV27; 8 nucleotides line up with TRBD1. The germline gives CDR1 MNHEY, CDR2 SMNVEV (reference sequence). Losses at the gene ends were 8 bases for V and 4 bases for J; bases not matched to a gene: 15. This CDR3 is 16 amino acids long. The CDR3: CASGPPQGEPGYGYTF. The CDR3 DNA is TGTGCCAGCGGCCCCCCACAGGGGGAGCCTGGCTATGGCTACACCTTC.

The chain's CDR3 is CASSPVGTEAFF. For the CDR3, the DNA is TGTGCCAGCAGTCCGGTCGGCACTGAAGCTTTCTTT. This rearrangement joins TRBV28 to TRBJ1-1; D unresolved. V dropped 5 bases and J dropped 4 bases, with 8 bases sitting between them. This CDR3 spans 12 amino acids. Germline V gene sequence: CDR1 MDHEN, CDR2 SYDVKM. Based on the CDR3 plus reference TRBV28 and TRBJ1-1, the full variable domain is DVKVTQSSRYLVKRTGEKVFLECVQDMDHENMFWYRQDPGLGLRLIYFSYDVKMKEKGDIPEGYSVSREKKERFSLILESASTNQTSMYLCASSPVGTEAFFGQGTRLTVV.

The chain couples TRBV10-2 to TRBJ2-1; 7 bases map to TRBD2. In germline, CDR1 is WSHSY, CDR2 SAAADI. V lost 6 bases, J lost 4 bases, and 9 bases stayed unmatched. The CDR3 length is 15 residues. The CDR3 bases are TGCGCCAGCAGGAGGGCGGGAGCTTCATACAATGAGCAGTTCTTC. The encoded protein is CASRRAGASYNEQFF.

This chain connects TRBV19 to TRBJ2-3; a possible D gene is TRBD1 (5 bases). CDR1 and CDR2 (germline): LNHDA, SQIVND (reference sequence). CDR3 size: 15 residues. V was trimmed by 7 bases and J by 2 bases, leaving 16 bases between them. The CDR3, as DNA: TGTGCCAGTACCCGAAGGGGCCTTAACACAGATACGCAGTATTTT. It specifies CASTRRGLNTDTQYF.

The chain couples TRBV4-1 to TRBJ2-2, with TRBD2 matching 9 bases. CDR3 length: 17 amino acids. Per germline, CDR1 MGHRA and CDR2 YSYEKL. Unmatched junction bases numbered 12, after V lost 4 bases and J lost 6 bases. The CDR3 protein is CASSPRPAGGAAGELFF. CDR3 sequence (DNA): TGCGCCAGCAGCCCCCGACCAGCGGGAGGCGCGGCCGGGGAGCTGTTTTTT.

This chain joins TRBV5-1 and TRBJ1-4; D is uncertain. Germline V CDR1 and CDR2: SGHRS, YFSETQ. V was cut by 4 bases and J by 4 bases, with 8 bases left in between. The CDR3 length is 13 residues. The CDR3 DNA is TGCGCCAGCAGCATGGGTTATAATGAAAAACTGTTTTTT. It encodes CASSMGYNEKLFF. Full variable domain (outside the CDR3, taken from reference TRBV5-1 and TRBJ1-4): KAGVTQTPRYLIKTRGQQVTLSCSPISGHRSVSWYQQTPGQGLQFLFEYFSETQRNKGNFPGRFSGRQFSNSRSEMNVSTLELGDSALYLCASSMGYNEKLFFGSGTQLSVL.

The chain combines TRBV28 with TRBJ1-1, with D unclear. The V gene lost 3 bases and the J gene lost 1 base, with 6 bases spanning the gap. The CDR3 runs to 13 residues. The germline gives CDR1 MDHEN, CDR2 SYDVKM. The CDR3 loop reads CASSFSKNTEAFF. The CDR3 DNA follows: TGTGCCAGCAGTTTTTCCAAGAACACTGAAGCTTTCTTT.

This chain uses TRBV15 with TRBJ2-7, with 11 bases identical to TRBD2. The CDR3 has 13 amino acids. Germline lookup yields CDR1 LNHNV and CDR2 YYDKDF (reference sequence). J lost 5 bases, V lost 3 bases, and 0 bases had no gene match. This chain's CDR3 is CATSRGLADEQYF. As DNA, the CDR3 is TGTGCCACCAGCAGGGGACTAGCGGACGAGCAGTACTTC.

The rearrangement joins TRBV4-2 to TRBJ2-3; 16 bases are a match to TRBD2. Germline CDR1 and CDR2: LGHNA and YNFKEQ. The CDR3 is made up of 19 amino acids. V lost 0 bases and J lost 6; bases outside the gene matches: 9. CDR3 in DNA: TGTGCCAGCAGCCAAGAACCCGCGGGACTAGCGGGAGGGGCGGATACGCAGTATTTT. Its protein product is CASSQEPAGLAGGADTQYF.

The CDR3 sequence is CASSPRLEETQYF. In DNA form, the CDR3 reads TGTGCCAGCAGTCCCCGATTAGAGGAGACCCAGTACTTC. The chain recombines TRBV12-3 or TRBV12-4 with TRBJ2-5; D gene ambiguous. The CDR3 totals 13 residues. Trimming cost V 5 bases and J 5 bases, with 12 bases left between them.

The chain couples TRBV30 to TRBJ2-7; tentative D call: TRBD2 (5 bases). Trimming took 3 bases from V and 5 from J, leaving 11 bases between them. Germline V CDR1 and CDR2: GTSNPN, SVGIG (reference sequence). The CDR3 has 12 amino acids. This chain's CDR3 is CAWSVSGNEQYF. The CDR3 region has the DNA TGTGCCTGGAGCGTCTCCGGGAACGAGCAGTACTTC.